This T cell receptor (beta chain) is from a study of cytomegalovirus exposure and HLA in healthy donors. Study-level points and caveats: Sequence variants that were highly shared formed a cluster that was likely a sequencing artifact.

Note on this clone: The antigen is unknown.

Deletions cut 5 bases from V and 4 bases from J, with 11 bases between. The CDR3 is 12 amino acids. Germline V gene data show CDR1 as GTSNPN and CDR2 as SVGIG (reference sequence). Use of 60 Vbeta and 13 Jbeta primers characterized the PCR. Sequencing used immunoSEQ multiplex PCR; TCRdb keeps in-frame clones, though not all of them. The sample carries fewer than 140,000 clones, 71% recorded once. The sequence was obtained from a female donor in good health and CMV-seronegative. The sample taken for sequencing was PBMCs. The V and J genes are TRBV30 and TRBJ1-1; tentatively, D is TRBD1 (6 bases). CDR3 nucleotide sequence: TGTGCCTGGGACAGGTTTGGCACTGAAGCTTTCTTT. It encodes CAWDRFGTEAFF.